This TCR beta chain was retrieved from a study of STAT5B mutations in CD4+ large granular lymphocyte leukemia. Study-level findings and limits: Compared with healthy controls (2/35), patient top clones favored TRBV06 (8/27). Without putative leukemic clones, patient CD4-sorted repertoires remained more clonal than healthy CD4+ repertoires.

Points on this clone: Its antigen is still unknown.

There are 14 residues in the CDR3. CDR1 and CDR2 (germline): GTSNPN, SVGIG (reference sequence). V was shortened by 0 bases and J by 5 bases, with 13 bases between the two germline ends. In the authors' workflow: Lowest detectable productive clonotype frequency was 2.59 x 10-5. Measured with immunoSEQ multiplex PCR; TCRdb has only the in-frame clones, and not every one. V, J and clone size reflect that table, while D and trimming were determined from the DNA. The sample shows 20,000 or so clones, around 85% of them seen only once. Sequencing was carried out using CD4+ T cells from blood buffy coats. The J gene is TRBJ1-1, the V gene TRBV30; unclear D gene. This TCR was sampled from a human donor in good health. DNA for the CDR3: TGTGCCTGGAGTGTAGGCGGGGTGCGGACTGAAGCTTTCTTT. Encoded protein: CAWSVGGVRTEAFF.